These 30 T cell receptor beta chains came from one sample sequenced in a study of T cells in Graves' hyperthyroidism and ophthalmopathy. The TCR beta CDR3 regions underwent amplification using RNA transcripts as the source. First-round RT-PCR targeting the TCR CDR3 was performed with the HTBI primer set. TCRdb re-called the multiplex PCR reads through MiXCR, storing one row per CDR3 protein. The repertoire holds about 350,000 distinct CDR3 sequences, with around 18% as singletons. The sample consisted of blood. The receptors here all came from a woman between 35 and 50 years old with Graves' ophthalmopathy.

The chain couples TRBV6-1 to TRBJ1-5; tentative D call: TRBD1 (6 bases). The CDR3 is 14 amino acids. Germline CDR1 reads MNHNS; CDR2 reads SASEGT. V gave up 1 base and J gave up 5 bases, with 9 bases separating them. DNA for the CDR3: TGTGCCAGCAGTGAAGTGGACAGATATCAGCCCCAGCATTTT. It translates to CASSEVDRYQPQHF.

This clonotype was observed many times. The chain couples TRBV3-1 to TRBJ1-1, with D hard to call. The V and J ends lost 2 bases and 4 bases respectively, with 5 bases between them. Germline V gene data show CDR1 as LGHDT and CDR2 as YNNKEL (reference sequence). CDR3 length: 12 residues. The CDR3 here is CASSQLGTEAFF. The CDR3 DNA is TGTGCCAGCAGCCAACTGGGCACTGAAGCTTTCTTT.

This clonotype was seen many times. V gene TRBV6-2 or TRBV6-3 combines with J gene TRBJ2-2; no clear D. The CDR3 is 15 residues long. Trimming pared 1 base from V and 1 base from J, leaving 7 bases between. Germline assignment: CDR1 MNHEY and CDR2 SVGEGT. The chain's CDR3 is CASSYFSWNTGELFF. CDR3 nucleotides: TGTGCCAGCAGTTACTTTTCCTGGAACACCGGGGAGCTGTTTTTT.

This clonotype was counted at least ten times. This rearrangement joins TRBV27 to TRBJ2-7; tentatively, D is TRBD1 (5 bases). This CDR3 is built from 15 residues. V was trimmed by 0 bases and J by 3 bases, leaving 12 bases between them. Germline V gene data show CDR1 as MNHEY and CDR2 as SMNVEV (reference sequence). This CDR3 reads CASSLSGVGFYEQYF. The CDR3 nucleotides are TGTGCCAGCAGTTTATCAGGGGTCGGCTTCTACGAGCAGTACTTC.

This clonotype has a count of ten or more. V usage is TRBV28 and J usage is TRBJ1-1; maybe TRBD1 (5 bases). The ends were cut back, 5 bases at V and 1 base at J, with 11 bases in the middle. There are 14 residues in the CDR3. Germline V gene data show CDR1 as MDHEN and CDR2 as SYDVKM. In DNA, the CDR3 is TGTGCCAGCAGTGTAGACAGCCAGAACACTGAAGCTTTCTTT. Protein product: CASSVDSQNTEAFF.

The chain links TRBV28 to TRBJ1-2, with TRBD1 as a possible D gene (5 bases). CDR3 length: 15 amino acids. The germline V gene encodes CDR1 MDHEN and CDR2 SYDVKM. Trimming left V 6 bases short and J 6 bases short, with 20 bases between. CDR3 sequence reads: CASSSPFGTRDGYTF. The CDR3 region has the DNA TGTGCCAGCAGCTCTCCCTTTGGGACTAGGGATGGCTACACCTTC.

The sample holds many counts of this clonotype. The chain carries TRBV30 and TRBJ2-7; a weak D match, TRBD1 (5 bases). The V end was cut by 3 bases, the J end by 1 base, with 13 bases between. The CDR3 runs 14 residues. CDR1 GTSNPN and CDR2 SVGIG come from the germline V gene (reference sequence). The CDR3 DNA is TGTGCCTGGAGCAGGAACAGGCGTTCCTACGAGCAGTACTTC. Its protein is CAWSRNRRSYEQYF.

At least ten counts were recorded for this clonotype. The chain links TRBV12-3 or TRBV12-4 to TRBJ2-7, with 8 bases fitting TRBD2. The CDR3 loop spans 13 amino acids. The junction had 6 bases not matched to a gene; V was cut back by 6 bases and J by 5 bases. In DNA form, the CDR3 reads TGTGCCAGCAGAAACTCGGGACTAGACGAGCAGTACTTC. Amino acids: CASRNSGLDEQYF.

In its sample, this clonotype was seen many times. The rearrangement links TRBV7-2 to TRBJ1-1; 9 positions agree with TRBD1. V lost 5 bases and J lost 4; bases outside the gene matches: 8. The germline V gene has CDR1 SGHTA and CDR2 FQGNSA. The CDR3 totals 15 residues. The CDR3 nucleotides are TGTGCCAGCAGCGTAGGACAGGGGTGGAGCACTGAAGCTTTCTTT. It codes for CASSVGQGWSTEAFF.

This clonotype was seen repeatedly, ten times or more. The DNA for the CDR3 is TGCAGCGTCCGACTAGCCGGGGAGCTGTTTTTT. It translates to CSVRLAGELFF. The chain recombines TRBV29-1 with TRBJ2-2, with D possibly matching TRBD2 (6 bases). V dropped 6 bases and J dropped 6 bases, with 8 bases sitting between them. CDR1 is SQVTM and CDR2 is ANQGSEA in the germline V gene. The CDR3 extends over 11 amino acids.

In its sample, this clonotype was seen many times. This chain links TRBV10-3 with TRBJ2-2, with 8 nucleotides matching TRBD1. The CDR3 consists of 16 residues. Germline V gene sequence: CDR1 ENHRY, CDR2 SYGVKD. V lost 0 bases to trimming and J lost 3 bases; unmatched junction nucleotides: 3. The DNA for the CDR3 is TGTGCCATCAGTGAGTCAGTGGGACAGGACACCGGGGAGCTGTTTTTT. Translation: CAISESVGQDTGELFF.

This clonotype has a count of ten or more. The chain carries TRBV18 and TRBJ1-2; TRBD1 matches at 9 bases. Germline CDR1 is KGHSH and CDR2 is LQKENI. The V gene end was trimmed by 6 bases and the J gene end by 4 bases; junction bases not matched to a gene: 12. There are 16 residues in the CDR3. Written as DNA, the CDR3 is TGTGCCAGCTCGCCAACACAGGGGGCGGAGGTCTATGGCTACACCTTC. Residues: CASSPTQGAEVYGYTF.

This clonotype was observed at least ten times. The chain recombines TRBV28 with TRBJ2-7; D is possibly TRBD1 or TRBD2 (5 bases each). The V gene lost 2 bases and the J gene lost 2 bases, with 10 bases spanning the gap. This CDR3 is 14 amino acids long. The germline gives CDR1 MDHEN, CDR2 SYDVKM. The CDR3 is CASSLEGLAYEQYF. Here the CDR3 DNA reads TGTGCCAGCAGTTTAGAGGGGTTGGCCTACGAGCAGTACTTC.

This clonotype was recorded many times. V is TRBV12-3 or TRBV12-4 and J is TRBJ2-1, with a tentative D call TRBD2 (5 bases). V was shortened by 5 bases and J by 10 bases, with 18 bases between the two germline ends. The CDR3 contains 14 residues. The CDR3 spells CASSPLDSSREQFF. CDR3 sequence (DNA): TGTGCCAGCAGTCCCTTGGACTCTTCGCGGGAGCAGTTCTTC.

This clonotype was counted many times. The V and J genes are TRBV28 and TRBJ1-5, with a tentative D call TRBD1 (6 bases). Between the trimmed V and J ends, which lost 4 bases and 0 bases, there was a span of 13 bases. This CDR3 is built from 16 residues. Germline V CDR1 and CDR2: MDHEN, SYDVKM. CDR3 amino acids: CASSYRAAYSNQPQHF. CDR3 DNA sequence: TGTGCCAGCAGTTACAGGGCAGCTTATAGCAATCAGCCCCAGCATTTT.

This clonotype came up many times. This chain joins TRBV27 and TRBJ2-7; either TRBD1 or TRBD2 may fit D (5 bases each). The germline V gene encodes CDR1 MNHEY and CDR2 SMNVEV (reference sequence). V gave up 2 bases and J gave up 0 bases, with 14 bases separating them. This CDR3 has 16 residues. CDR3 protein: CASSLGSGTYSYEQYF. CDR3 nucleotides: TGTGCCAGCAGTTTAGGCTCGGGGACCTACTCCTACGAGCAGTACTTC.

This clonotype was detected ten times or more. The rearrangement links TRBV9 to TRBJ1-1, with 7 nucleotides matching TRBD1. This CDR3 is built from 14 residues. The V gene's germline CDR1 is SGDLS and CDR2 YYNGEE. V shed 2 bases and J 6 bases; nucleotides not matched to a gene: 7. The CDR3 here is CASSVEGAGPEAFF. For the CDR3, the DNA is TGTGCCAGCAGCGTGGAGGGGGCAGGCCCTGAAGCTTTCTTT.

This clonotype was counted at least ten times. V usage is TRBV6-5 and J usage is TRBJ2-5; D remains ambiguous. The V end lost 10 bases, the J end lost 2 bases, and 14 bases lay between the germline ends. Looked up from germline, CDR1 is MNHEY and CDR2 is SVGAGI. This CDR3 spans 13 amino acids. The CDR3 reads CATERVRQETQYF. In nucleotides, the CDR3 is TGTGCCACGGAAAGGGTCCGACAAGAGACCCAGTACTTC.

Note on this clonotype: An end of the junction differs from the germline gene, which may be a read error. CDR3 nucleotides: TGTGCCAGCAGCTTTTCACTAGCGGACACAGATGCGCAGTATTTT. Translating gives CASSFSLADTDAQYF. This sequence joins TRBV7-9 and TRBJ2-3; 8 nucleotides align to TRBD2. The CDR3 totals 15 residues. Germline CDR1 SEHNR, CDR2 FQNEAQ (reference sequence).

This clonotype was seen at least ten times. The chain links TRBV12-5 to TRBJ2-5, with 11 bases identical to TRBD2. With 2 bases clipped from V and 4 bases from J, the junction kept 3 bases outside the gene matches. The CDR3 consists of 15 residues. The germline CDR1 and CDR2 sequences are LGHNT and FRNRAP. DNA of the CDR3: TGTGCTAGTGGTTTGTCACTAGCGGGAGTAGAGACCCAGTACTTC. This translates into CASGLSLAGVETQYF.

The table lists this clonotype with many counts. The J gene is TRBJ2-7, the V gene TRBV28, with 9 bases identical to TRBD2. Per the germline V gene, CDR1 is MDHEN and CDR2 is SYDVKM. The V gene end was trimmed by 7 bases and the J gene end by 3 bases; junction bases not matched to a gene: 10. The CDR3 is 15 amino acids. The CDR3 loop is CASTPGLATVYEQYF. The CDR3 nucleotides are TGTGCCAGCACCCCAGGACTAGCGACCGTCTACGAGCAGTACTTC.

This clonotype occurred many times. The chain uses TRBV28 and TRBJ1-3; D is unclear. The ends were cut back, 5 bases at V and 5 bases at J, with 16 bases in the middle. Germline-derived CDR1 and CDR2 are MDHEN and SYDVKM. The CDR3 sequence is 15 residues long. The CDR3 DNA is TGTGCCAGCAGTCCCGTCTTTCTCAGGCGAAACACCATATATTTT. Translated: CASSPVFLRRNTIYF. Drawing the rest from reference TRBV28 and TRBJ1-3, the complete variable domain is DVKVTQSSRYLVKRTGEKVFLECVQDMDHENMFWYRQDPGLGLRLIYFSYDVKMKEKGDIPEGYSVSREKKERFSLILESASTNQTSMYLCASSPVFLRRNTIYFGEGSWLTVV.

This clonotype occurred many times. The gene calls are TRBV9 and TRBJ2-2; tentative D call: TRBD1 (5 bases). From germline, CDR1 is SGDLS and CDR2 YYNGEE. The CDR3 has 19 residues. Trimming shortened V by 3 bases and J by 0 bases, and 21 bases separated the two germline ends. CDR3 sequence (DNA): TGTGCCAGCAGCGGGCCCCTTGACAGACCTTTCGCGAACACCGGGGAGCTGTTTTTT. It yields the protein CASSGPLDRPFANTGELFF. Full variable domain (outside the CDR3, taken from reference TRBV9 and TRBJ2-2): DSGVTQTPKHLITATGQRVTLRCSPRSGDLSVYWYQQSLDQGLQFLIQYYNGEERAKGNILERFSAQQFPDLHSELNLSSLELGDSALYFCASSGPLDRPFANTGELFFGEGSRLTVL.

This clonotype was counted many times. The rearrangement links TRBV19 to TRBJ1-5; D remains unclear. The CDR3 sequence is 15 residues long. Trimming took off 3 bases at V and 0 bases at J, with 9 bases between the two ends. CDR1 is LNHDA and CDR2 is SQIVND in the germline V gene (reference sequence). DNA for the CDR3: TGTGCCAGTAGTATCTCACGATATAGCAATCAGCCCCAGCATTTT. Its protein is CASSISRYSNQPQHF.

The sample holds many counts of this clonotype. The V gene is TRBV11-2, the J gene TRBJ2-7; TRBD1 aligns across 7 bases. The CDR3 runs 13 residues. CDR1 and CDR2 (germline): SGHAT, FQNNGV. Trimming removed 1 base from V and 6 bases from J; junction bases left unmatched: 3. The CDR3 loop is CASSLGRQGEQYF. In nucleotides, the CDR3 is TGTGCCAGCAGCTTAGGGAGACAGGGCGAGCAGTACTTC.

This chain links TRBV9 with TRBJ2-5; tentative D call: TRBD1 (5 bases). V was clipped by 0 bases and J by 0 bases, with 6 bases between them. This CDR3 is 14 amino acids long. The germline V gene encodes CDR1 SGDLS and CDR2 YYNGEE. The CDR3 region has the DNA TGTGCCAGCAGCGTAGCAGGGTACCAAGAGACCCAGTACTTC. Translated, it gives CASSVAGYQETQYF. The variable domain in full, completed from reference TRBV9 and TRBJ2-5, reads DSGVTQTPKHLITATGQRVTLRCSPRSGDLSVYWYQQSLDQGLQFLIQYYNGEERAKGNILERFSAQQFPDLHSELNLSSLELGDSALYFCASSVAGYQETQYFGPGTRLLVL.

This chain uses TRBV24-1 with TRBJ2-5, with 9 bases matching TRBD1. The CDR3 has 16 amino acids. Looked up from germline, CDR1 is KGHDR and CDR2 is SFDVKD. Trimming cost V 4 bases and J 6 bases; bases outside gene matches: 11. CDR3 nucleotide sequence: TGTGCCACCAGTGAGGCGGGACAGGGTCTCGGACAGACCCAGTACTTC. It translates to CATSEAGQGLGQTQYF.

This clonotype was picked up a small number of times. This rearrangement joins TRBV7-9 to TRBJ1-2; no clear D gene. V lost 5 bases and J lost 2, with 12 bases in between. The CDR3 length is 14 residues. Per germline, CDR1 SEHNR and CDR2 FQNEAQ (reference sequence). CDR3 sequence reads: CASSPFLGNYGYTF. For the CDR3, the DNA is TGTGCCAGCAGCCCCTTTTTGGGCAACTATGGCTACACCTTC.

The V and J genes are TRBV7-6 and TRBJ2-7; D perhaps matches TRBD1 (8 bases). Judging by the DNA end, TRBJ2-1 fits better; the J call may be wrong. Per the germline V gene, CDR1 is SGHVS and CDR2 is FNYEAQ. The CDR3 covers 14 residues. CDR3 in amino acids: CASSLATGGDEQFF. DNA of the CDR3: TGTGCCAGCAGCTTAGCAACAGGGGGGGACGAGCAGTTCTTC.

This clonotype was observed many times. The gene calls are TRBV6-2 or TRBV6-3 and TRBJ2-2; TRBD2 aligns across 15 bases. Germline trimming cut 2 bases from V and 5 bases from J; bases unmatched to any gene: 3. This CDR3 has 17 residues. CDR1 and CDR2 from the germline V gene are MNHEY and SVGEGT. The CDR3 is CASSYGTSGRRTGELFF. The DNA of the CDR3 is TGTGCCAGCAGTTACGGGACTAGCGGGAGGCGGACCGGGGAGCTGTTTTTT.